The 22 T cell receptor beta chains below were found in one sample sequenced in a study of blood T cell repertoires in COVID-19 (dated by TCRdb to 2018 to 2020). Receptor amplification or capture employed the immunoSEQ multiplex PCR assay. Imported from immuneACCESS, the table was reduced by TCRdb to in-frame sequences with V and J called. These copies leave out some clones; in studies compared against another copy, an unresolved V gene accounts for under half, and the cause of the remainder is not known. Here the sample has 200,000 to 300,000 clones; around nine tenths occur a single time. Roughly 2.6% of the sample goes to the ten largest clones. Sequenced sample: PBMCs or T cells enriched from blood (not recorded which). The receptors stem from a woman younger than 35 who had recovered from COVID-19.

V is TRBV7-6 and J is TRBJ1-2; the D gene is possibly TRBD1 (6 bases). This CDR3 comprises 16 residues. Trimming took 4 bases from V and 0 from J, leaving 15 bases between them. The germline V gene has CDR1 SGHVS and CDR2 FNYEAQ. The CDR3 DNA is TGTGCCAGCAGCTCTTTCCGGGACAACACTAACTATGGCTACACCTTC. Translation: CASSSFRDNTNYGYTF.

The chain carries TRBV30 and TRBJ1-6; a weak D match, TRBD1 (6 bases). Germline CDR1 reads GTSNPN; CDR2 reads SVGIG (reference sequence). V shed 5 bases and J shed 10 bases, with 18 bases lying between them. The CDR3 has 14 residues. The CDR3 DNA sequence: TGTGCCTGGGGGACACAGGGATTCCAGTCACCCCTCCACTTT. Amino acid sequence: CAWGTQGFQSPLHF.

This clone has a count of ten or more. The chain uses TRBV9 and TRBJ2-2; TRBD1 is a possible D gene (6 bases). The CDR3 extends over 16 amino acids. V was shortened by 3 bases and J by 2 bases, with 14 bases between the two germline ends. Germline CDR1 is SGDLS and CDR2 is YYNGEE. CDR3 nucleotide sequence: TGTGCCAGCAGCGGCCCGGACAGACTCAACACCGGGGAGCTGTTTTTT. This sequence encodes CASSGPDRLNTGELFF.

The chain couples TRBV28 to TRBJ2-7; no firm D call. This CDR3 is 12 amino acids long. Trimming cost V 6 bases and J 5 bases, with 11 bases left between them. Looked up from germline, CDR1 is MDHEN and CDR2 is SYDVKM. DNA of the CDR3: TGTGCCAGCAGCCGTCCCCTTGACGAGCAGTACTTC. The encoded protein is CASSRPLDEQYF.

The chain couples TRBV9 to TRBJ2-5; D is perhaps TRBD2 (6 bases). Germline assignment: CDR1 SGDLS and CDR2 YYNGEE. The CDR3 extends over 14 amino acids. Trimming pared 0 bases from V and 1 base from J, leaving 7 bases between. As DNA, the CDR3 is TGTGCCAGCAGCGTAGGGGGGGTCCAAGAGACCCAGTACTTC. Protein: CASSVGGVQETQYF.

The rearrangement links TRBV6-5 to TRBJ1-2, with D possibly matching TRBD1 (5 bases). Germline CDR1 is MNHEY and CDR2 is SVGAGI. This CDR3 spans 12 amino acids. The V gene lost 7 bases and the J gene lost 0 bases, with 6 bases spanning the gap. The CDR3 bases are TGTGCCAGCAAGGGGTCTAACTATGGCTACACCTTC. Amino acid sequence: CASKGSNYGYTF.

The rearrangement joins TRBV27 to TRBJ2-1, with 12 nucleotides matching TRBD2. There are 16 residues in the CDR3. Germline CDR1 reads MNHEY; CDR2 reads SMNVEV (reference sequence). After removal of 2 bases from V and 9 bases from J, the junction contained 8 bases not matched to a gene. The CDR3 nucleotides read TGTGCCAGCAGTTTAGCCCTAGCGGGAGGGCCTGGTGAGCAGTTCTTC. Amino acid sequence: CASSLALAGGPGEQFF.

The V and J genes are TRBV4-3 and TRBJ2-3, with a possible D match to TRBD2 (6 bases). Between the trimmed V and J ends, which lost 0 bases and 4 bases, there was a span of 17 bases. CDR3 length: 17 residues. From germline, CDR1 is LGHNA and CDR2 YSLEER. The CDR3: CASSQDLIGGIADTQYF. CDR3 DNA: TGCGCCAGCAGCCAAGATCTTATCGGGGGTATCGCAGATACGCAGTATTTT.

In DNA, the CDR3 is TGTGCCTCCCGCGAGGACTACAATGAGCAGTTCTTC. Translating it yields CASREDYNEQFF. The rearrangement joins TRBV10-3 to TRBJ2-1, with D uncertain. V lost 11 bases to trimming and J lost 3 bases, with 11 bases between them. The CDR3 loop spans 12 amino acids. Looked up from germline, CDR1 is ENHRY and CDR2 is SYGVKD.

The rearrangement uses TRBV30 and TRBJ1-2, with no clear D. Per the germline V gene, CDR1 is GTSNPN and CDR2 is SVGIG (reference sequence). This CDR3 is built from 16 residues. Trimming left V 0 bases short and J 4 bases short, with 18 bases between. CDR3 sequence reads: CAWSVEQAPVIYGYTF. In nucleotides, the CDR3 is TGTGCCTGGAGTGTAGAGCAGGCTCCGGTTATCTATGGCTACACCTTC.

V and J are TRBV5-1 and TRBJ2-5, with 7 bases aligning to TRBD1. Germline V gives CDR1 SGHRS, CDR2 YFSETQ. V lost 2 bases, J lost 5 bases, and 3 bases stayed unmatched. This CDR3 contains 13 residues. The CDR3 loop reads CASSLGQVETQYF. The DNA for the CDR3 is TGCGCCAGCAGCTTAGGACAGGTGGAGACCCAGTACTTC.

The chain joins TRBV4-2 to TRBJ2-1, with D perhaps TRBD2 (7 bases). The CDR3 length is 22 residues. Trimming left V 0 bases short and J 8 bases short, with 35 bases between. In germline, CDR1 is LGHNA, CDR2 YNFKEQ. The CDR3 sequence is CASSQERGAGDPISWRVDEQFF. The CDR3 DNA is TGTGCCAGCAGCCAAGAAAGGGGGGCGGGAGATCCTATCTCGTGGAGGGTGGATGAGCAGTTCTTC.

The gene calls are TRBV11-2 and TRBJ2-2, with 10 bases identical to TRBD2. CDR1 is SGHAT, CDR2 FQNNGV, per germline. V shed 3 bases and J 0 bases; nucleotides not matched to a gene: 10. The CDR3 is 19 amino acids. CDR3 nucleotides: TGTGCCAGCAGCTTCCGTGTTAGCGGGAGGTTCGCGAACACCGGGGAGCTGTTTTTT. Translating it yields CASSFRVSGRFANTGELFF. Together with reference TRBV11-2 and TRBJ2-2, the CDR3 gives the full variable domain: EAGVAQSPRYKIIEKRQSVAFWCNPISGHATLYWYQQILGQGPKLLIQFQNNGVVDDSQLPKDRFSAERLKGVDSTLKIQPAKLEDSAVYLCASSFRVSGRFANTGELFFGEGSRLTVL.

The rearrangement joins TRBV7-2 to TRBJ2-5, with D perhaps matching TRBD1 (6 bases). The length of the CDR3 is 13 residues. The germline V gene encodes CDR1 SGHTA and CDR2 FQGNSA. V was cut by 4 bases and J by 5 bases, with 11 bases left in between. CDR3: CASSSPGVETQYF. CDR3 bases: TGTGCCAGCAGCTCCCCAGGGGTGGAGACCCAGTACTTC.

J is TRBJ2-5 and V is TRBV7-2; D is unclear. The CDR3 loop spans 11 amino acids. The germline CDR1 and CDR2 sequences are SGHTA and FQGNSA. V lost 4 bases and J 2 bases, leaving 2 bases between the germline ends. The CDR3 nucleotides are TGTGCCAGCAGCTCTCAAGAGACCCAGTACTTC. Encoded protein: CASSSQETQYF.

The J gene is TRBJ1-1, the V gene TRBV10-3, with D possibly matching TRBD1 (5 bases). CDR1 is ENHRY, CDR2 SYGVKD, per germline. The CDR3 is 14 amino acids. The germline V and J ends were trimmed by 0 bases and 5 bases, with 10 bases remaining between them. Written as DNA, the CDR3 is TGTGCCATCAGTGAGTCGACCAGGGATACTGAAGCTTTCTTT. It codes for CAISESTRDTEAFF.

The J gene is TRBJ2-5, the V gene TRBV2, with D possibly TRBD2 on 6 matching bases. CDR3 length equals 17 residues. The V end lost 2 bases, the J end lost 0 bases, and 16 bases lay between the germline ends. CDR1 is SNHLY, CDR2 FYNNEI, per germline. CDR3 nucleotides: TGTGCCAGCAGTGAATTTGACACTAGCAGAAACCAAGAGACCCAGTACTTC. It specifies CASSEFDTSRNQETQYF. The full variable domain, completed using reference TRBV2 and TRBJ2-5, is EPEVTQTPSHQVTQMGQEVILRCVPISNHLYFYWYRQILGQKVEFLVSFYNNEISEKSEIFDDQFSVERPDGSNFTLKIRSTKLEDSAMYFCASSEFDTSRNQETQYFGPGTRLLVL.

The chain has TRBV7-2 and TRBJ2-1, with 9 bases aligning to TRBD2. The CDR3 has 16 amino acids. J lost 5 bases, V lost 4 bases, and 9 bases had no gene match. Germline lookup yields CDR1 SGHTA and CDR2 FQGNSA. The chain's CDR3 is CASSSLAGFPDNEQFF. In DNA form, the CDR3 reads TGTGCCAGCAGCTCCCTAGCGGGGTTCCCCGACAATGAGCAGTTCTTC.

The V call is TRBV11-2, the J call TRBJ2-7; 9 bases are a match to TRBD1. The CDR3 spans 14 residues. Germline CDR1 SGHAT, CDR2 FQNNGV. J gave up 3 bases and V 4 bases, and 4 bases lay outside the gene matches. CDR3 nucleotides: TGTGCCAGCAGCTCTCTGGACAGGGGCTACGAGCAGTACTTC. Translated: CASSSLDRGYEQYF.

The gene calls are TRBV4-2 and TRBJ2-7, with 9 bases matching TRBD2. The CDR3 loop spans 16 amino acids. The germline V gene has CDR1 LGHNA and CDR2 YNFKEQ. Losses at the gene ends were 0 bases for V and 3 bases for J; bases not matched to a gene: 6. The CDR3 DNA reads as TGTGCCAGCAGCCAAGAAGGATTAGCGGGAGACTACGAGCAGTACTTC. This codes for CASSQEGLAGDYEQYF.

The V call is TRBV5-6, the J call TRBJ2-5; D might be TRBD1 (5 bases). Trimming removed 4 bases at V and 4 bases at J, with 11 bases between. Germline CDR1 reads SGHDT; CDR2 reads YYEEEE. This CDR3 spans 13 amino acids. This chain's CDR3 is CASSRQIGETQYF. CDR3 DNA: TGTGCCAGCAGCCGACAGATCGGAGAGACCCAGTACTTC.

This chain uses TRBV4-1 with TRBJ2-2; tentatively, D is TRBD2 (6 bases). Trimming left V 1 base short and J 1 base short, with 13 bases between. The CDR3 is 17 residues long. From germline, CDR1 is MGHRA and CDR2 YSYEKL. CDR3 nucleotide sequence: TGCGCCAGCAGCCAAGGATTGGGCGGGGAGAACACCGGGGAGCTGTTTTTT. It specifies CASSQGLGGENTGELFF.